The clone carrying this T cell receptor beta chain was seen a few times. Its specificity is not known. These data originate in a study of Graves' ophthalmopathy and Graves' hyperthyroidism. Using RNA transcripts, the TCR beta CDR3 regions were amplified. An initial RT-PCR round employing HTBI primers preceded a second-round multiplex PCR. TCRdb fed the multiplex PCR reads into MiXCR, producing one record per CDR3 protein. The sample shows about 370,000 distinct CDR3 sequences, roughly 17% of them seen only once. Study-level findings and limits: A 13-signature model separated ophthalmopathy from stable hyperthyroidism, roughly 85% sensitivity, 65% to 82% specificity.

The CDR3 contains 16 residues. Per the germline V gene, CDR1 is DFQATT and CDR2 is SNEGSKA (reference sequence). Trimming took off 3 bases at V and 0 bases at J, with 17 bases between the two ends. This clonotype was sampled from an adult woman with stable Graves' hyperthyroidism. The sequenced material came from peripheral blood. The chain carries TRBV20-1 and TRBJ2-5, with D tentatively TRBD2 (6 bases). CDR3 loop: CSASPTAGRNQETQYF. The DNA of the CDR3 is TGCAGTGCTAGTCCCACCGCGGGGAGGAACCAAGAGACCCAGTACTTC.